These 27 T cell receptor beta chains share one sample of origin, sequenced in a study of T cell responses to AZD1222 COVID-19 vaccine. Libraries were prepared by immunoSEQ multiplex PCR; TCRdb keeps only in-frame clonotypes and omits some of them. The data show more than 100,000 clones, approximately 89% seen once. Source: peripheral blood, taken on day 0 of AZD1222 vaccination. Source of these receptors: an adult in good health.

This clone was counted a few times. The V gene is TRBV2, the J gene TRBJ2-2; 8 bases are a match to TRBD1. Germline V gene lookup returns CDR1 SNHLY and CDR2 FYNNEI. This CDR3 contains 13 residues. J gave up 8 bases and V 7 bases, and 6 bases lay outside the gene matches. DNA for the CDR3: TGTGCCAGCACGGGACAGGCTGCGGGGGAGCTGTTTTTT. It is translated as CASTGQAAGELFF.

The J gene is TRBJ2-2, the V gene TRBV5-1; the D gene is possibly TRBD1 (5 bases). This CDR3 has 14 amino acids. The ends were cut back, 1 base at V and 6 bases at J, with 10 bases in the middle. From germline, CDR1 is SGHRS and CDR2 YFSETQ. The CDR3 sequence: CASSLFSGSGELFF. The CDR3 DNA sequence: TGCGCCAGCAGCTTGTTTTCAGGGTCCGGGGAGCTGTTTTTT.

The chain joins TRBV7-6 to TRBJ1-2, with 9 bases aligning to TRBD1. The CDR3 loop spans 17 amino acids. Germline CDR1 SGHVS, CDR2 FNYEAQ. V dropped 1 base and J dropped 3; count of bases not matched to a gene: 9. The CDR3 protein is CASSLGTGVFWDYGYTF. The CDR3 coding sequence is TGTGCCAGCAGCTTAGGGACAGGGGTATTTTGGGACTATGGCTACACCTTC.

This clone was counted once. This chain connects TRBV7-3 to TRBJ1-1, with 11 bases matching TRBD1. This CDR3 spans 16 amino acids. Germline V gene sequence: CDR1 SGHTA, CDR2 FQGTGA. Trimming at V came to 5 bases and at J to 5 bases, leaving 10 bases not matched to a gene. Here the CDR3 DNA reads TGTGCCAGCAGCCCCGGACAGGGGGCCTTTGGAACTGAAGCTTTCTTT. It specifies CASSPGQGAFGTEAFF.

The V and J genes are TRBV7-3 and TRBJ2-2; TRBD1 might be the D (6 bases). Germline-derived CDR1 and CDR2 are SGHTA and FQGTGA. V lost 1 base, J lost 5 bases, and 11 bases lay in between. The CDR3 has 15 residues. DNA for the CDR3: TGTGCCAGCAGCTTAAGCAGGGGTGGAACCGGGGAGCTGTTTTTT. This gives the protein CASSLSRGGTGELFF.

This CDR3 reads CASLDGQNTEAFF. The CDR3 DNA is TGTGCCAGCCTGGACGGTCAGAACACTGAAGCTTTCTTT. The chain uses TRBV18 and TRBJ1-1, with no clear D. The CDR3 sequence is 13 residues long. CDR1 and CDR2 from the germline V gene are KGHSH and LQKENI. Trimming took 8 bases from V and 1 from J, leaving 11 bases between them.

The rearrangement joins TRBV19 to TRBJ1-1; D is unresolved. The germline V and J ends were trimmed by 7 bases and 4 bases, with 10 bases remaining between them. Germline V CDR1 and CDR2: LNHDA, SQIVND (reference sequence). The CDR3 contains 12 residues. The CDR3 sequence is CASTDPGTEAFF. DNA for the CDR3: TGTGCCAGTACGGACCCGGGCACTGAAGCTTTCTTT.

The V call is TRBV12-3 or TRBV12-4, the J call TRBJ1-1; D gene unclear. CDR3 length: 12 residues. V was clipped by 1 base and J by 9 bases, with 9 bases between them. CDR3 in DNA: TGTGCCAGCAGTTTAGGCGGTCTGAAAGCTTTCTTT. Translating it yields CASSLGGLKAFF.

The chain carries TRBV7-2 and TRBJ1-2; 9 nucleotides align to TRBD1. Germline loops: CDR1 SGHTA, CDR2 FQGNSA. The CDR3 sequence is 15 residues long. J lost 4 bases, V lost 3 bases, and 6 bases had no gene match. The CDR3 DNA reads TGTGCCAGCAGCTTCACAGGGGGCGCGAGCTATGGCTACACCTTC. It translates to CASSFTGGASYGYTF.

The V gene is TRBV13, the J gene TRBJ2-1; 12 nucleotides line up with TRBD2. The CDR3 is 17 residues long. The ends lost 5 bases at V and 0 bases at J; junction bases unmatched: 5. CDR1 and CDR2 from the germline V gene are PRHDT and FYEKMQ (reference sequence). DNA of the CDR3: TGTGCCAGCAGCGAAACTAGCGGGGGGAGCTCCTACAATGAGCAGTTCTTC. It is translated as CASSETSGGSSYNEQFF. The full variable domain, in which reference TRBV13 and TRBJ2-1 provide the parts outside the CDR3, is AAGVIQSPRHLIKEKRETATLKCYPIPRHDTVYWYQQGPGQDPQFLISFYEKMQSDKGSIPDRFSAQQFSDYHSELNMSSLELGDSALYFCASSETSGGSSYNEQFFGPGTRLTVL.

This chain joins TRBV7-9 and TRBJ1-3; D unresolved. Germline values: CDR1 SEHNR, CDR2 FQNEAQ (reference sequence). CDR3 length: 14 amino acids. Deletions cut 1 base from V and 1 base from J, with 5 bases between. This CDR3 is CASSLVESGNTIYF. The CDR3, as DNA: TGTGCCAGCAGCTTAGTGGAGTCTGGAAACACCATATATTTT.

The J gene is TRBJ2-1, the V gene TRBV6-2 or TRBV6-3, with 9 bases aligning to TRBD2. The CDR3 length is 16 residues. Germline-derived CDR1 and CDR2 are MNHEY and SVGEGT. With V trimmed by 0 bases and J by 7 bases, 7 bases remained unmatched. The CDR3 reads CASSYSIAGGQNEQFF. Here the CDR3 DNA reads TGTGCCAGCAGTTACTCGATCGCGGGGGGGCAGAATGAGCAGTTCTTC.

The chain uses TRBV4-2 and TRBJ1-4; D is uncertain. The CDR3 sequence is 14 residues long. Germline V lookup: CDR1 LGHNA, CDR2 YNFKEQ. The V and J ends lost 4 bases and 5 bases respectively, with 11 bases between them. The CDR3 here is CASSRGSLNEKLFF. The CDR3 DNA sequence: TGTGCCAGCAGCCGAGGCAGTCTAAATGAAAAACTGTTTTTT.

The chain recombines TRBV6-2 or TRBV6-3 with TRBJ1-2, with D perhaps matching TRBD1 (5 bases). Looked up from germline, CDR1 is MNHEY and CDR2 is SVGEGT. CDR3 length: 15 amino acids. Trimming cost V 5 bases and J 2 bases, with 15 bases left between them. In nucleotides, the CDR3 is TGTGCCAGCAGTCCCCAGGGCGGTGGGAACTATGGCTACACCTTC. Translation: CASSPQGGGNYGYTF.

The chain recombines TRBV3-1 (or the pseudogene TRBV3-2) with TRBJ1-2; possible D gene TRBD1, 6 bases. The CDR3 sequence is 14 residues long. V lost 4 bases and J 8 bases, leaving 17 bases between the germline ends. The germline gives CDR1 LGHDT, CDR2 YNNKEL (reference sequence). The CDR3 region is CASSPQQGVYGYTF. As DNA, the CDR3 is TGTGCCAGCAGCCCCCAACAGGGTGTGTACGGCTACACCTTC.

The gene calls are TRBV3-1 (or the pseudogene TRBV3-2) and TRBJ2-7; no firm D call. Germline CDR1 reads LGHDT; CDR2 reads YNNKEL (reference sequence). The CDR3 loop spans 14 amino acids. V lost 5 bases and J 2 bases, leaving 13 bases between the germline ends. This CDR3 is CASSYRRRPYEQYF. The CDR3 bases are TGTGCCAGCAGCTACAGACGTAGGCCCTACGAGCAGTACTTC.

V and J are TRBV9 and TRBJ1-1, with D possibly matching TRBD1 (5 bases). The CDR3 spans 16 residues. V gave up 3 bases and J gave up 5 bases, with 20 bases separating them. Germline CDR1 and CDR2: SGDLS and YYNGEE. The DNA of the CDR3 is TGTGCCAGCAGCGCTACCGACGACAGCTGGGGGACTGAAGCTTTCTTT. It specifies CASSATDDSWGTEAFF.

The chain combines TRBV29-1 with TRBJ1-1, with 12 bases identical to TRBD1. Germline assignment: CDR1 SQVTM and CDR2 ANQGSEA. The CDR3 spans 14 residues. The V gene end was trimmed by 7 bases and the J gene end by 10 bases; junction bases not matched to a gene: 13. CDR3 sequence: CSADTGQGALGAFF. The DNA for the CDR3 is TGCAGCGCCGATACGGGACAGGGGGCTTTAGGAGCTTTCTTT.

The genes are TRBV10-3 and TRBJ1-1; D remains ambiguous. The germline gives CDR1 ENHRY, CDR2 SYGVKD. Trimming removed 3 bases at V and 7 bases at J, with 9 bases between. The CDR3 loop spans 12 amino acids. CDR3 nucleotides: TGTGCCATCAGTGATGGGCCGGGTGAAGCTTTCTTT. Translation: CAISDGPGEAFF.

V and J are TRBV10-3 and TRBJ1-1; the match to TRBD1 covers 9 bases. CDR1 is ENHRY, CDR2 SYGVKD, per germline. The CDR3 consists of 12 residues. Trimming took 6 bases from V and 7 from J; bases not matched to a gene: 3. The DNA for the CDR3 is TGTGCCATCAGAGGGACAGGGAGTGAAGCTTTCTTT. It specifies CAIRGTGSEAFF.

This chain links TRBV11-2 with TRBJ2-2; perhaps TRBD2 as D (5 bases). The germline V and J ends were trimmed by 10 bases and 5 bases, with 17 bases remaining between them. Germline V CDR1 and CDR2: SGHAT, FQNNGV. This CDR3 spans 14 amino acids. The CDR3 DNA reads TGTGCCAACAACCTGTGGCCGGGAACCGGGGAGCTGTTTTTT. This codes for CANNLWPGTGELFF.

The chain has TRBV12-3 or TRBV12-4 and TRBJ1-2; D gene unclear. CDR3 size: 11 residues. Deletions cut 3 bases from V and 6 bases from J, with 5 bases between. The CDR3: CASSFGHGYTF. The CDR3 DNA follows: TGTGCCAGCAGTTTTGGTCATGGCTACACCTTC.

This chain connects TRBV7-2 to TRBJ1-1, with D perhaps TRBD1 (5 bases). Per the germline V gene, CDR1 is SGHTA and CDR2 is FQGNSA. Trimming removed 5 bases from V and 6 bases from J, with 19 bases in between. CDR3 length: 15 residues. CDR3 nucleotide sequence: TGTGCCAGCAGCCCATTCTACGGGGGGAGCTCTGAAGCTTTCTTT. It translates to CASSPFYGGSSEAFF.

The gene calls are TRBV7-3 and TRBJ2-3, with D possibly matching TRBD2 (5 bases). The CDR3 consists of 14 residues. The ends were cut back, 5 bases at V and 3 bases at J, with 12 bases in the middle. Germline CDR1 and CDR2: SGHTA and FQGTGA. The CDR3 loop is CASSLGLNTDTQYF. The CDR3, as DNA: TGTGCCAGCAGCCTCGGACTTAATACAGATACGCAGTATTTT.

The V gene is TRBV28, the J gene TRBJ2-3, with D perhaps TRBD2 (5 bases). With 2 bases removed from V and 2 bases from J, the gap between germline ends came to 11 bases. This CDR3 comprises 15 residues. Germline assignment: CDR1 MDHEN and CDR2 SYDVKM. The CDR3 here is CASSLSQDFTDTQYF. The CDR3 DNA is TGTGCCAGCAGTTTAAGCCAGGACTTCACAGATACGCAGTATTTT. Full variable domain (outside the CDR3, taken from reference TRBV28 and TRBJ2-3): DVKVTQSSRYLVKRTGEKVFLECVQDMDHENMFWYRQDPGLGLRLIYFSYDVKMKEKGDIPEGYSVSREKKERFSLILESASTNQTSMYLCASSLSQDFTDTQYFGPGTRLTVL.

CDR3 sequence: CASSLDRAQIYGYTF. Written as DNA, the CDR3 is TGTGCCAGCAGCCTGGACAGGGCCCAAATCTATGGCTACACCTTC. The genes are TRBV2 and TRBJ1-2, with TRBD1 matching 8 bases. This CDR3 comprises 15 residues. Germline trimming cut 6 bases from V and 4 bases from J; bases unmatched to any gene: 10. The germline CDR1 and CDR2 sequences are SNHLY and FYNNEI. The full variable domain, in which reference TRBV2 and TRBJ1-2 provide the parts outside the CDR3, is EPEVTQTPSHQVTQMGQEVILRCVPISNHLYFYWYRQILGQKVEFLVSFYNNEISEKSEIFDDQFSVERPDGSNFTLKIRSTKLEDSAMYFCASSLDRAQIYGYTFGSGTRLTVV.

The rearrangement links TRBV6-5 to TRBJ1-2, with TRBD1 as a possible D gene (6 bases). With 2 bases removed from V and 5 bases from J, the gap between germline ends came to 15 bases. The CDR3 runs 15 residues. Germline CDR1 reads MNHEY; CDR2 reads SVGAGI. The CDR3 region is CASSYQDRDDYGYTF. In DNA form, the CDR3 reads TGTGCCAGCAGTTACCAGGACAGAGATGATTATGGCTACACCTTC.